Described below is a single T cell receptor (beta chain) sequence and its context. Its target is unknown. Clones were sequenced by immunoSEQ multiplex PCR, and TCRdb holds only the in-frame ones, with some missing. The sample consists of about 130,000 clones, about nine tenths of them appearing once. The data were obtained in a study of T cell responses to AZD1222 COVID-19 vaccine. Study-level points and caveats: A mostly white British donor set with more females was recruited, and clonal diversity was possibly underestimated. Repertoires were obtained solely post-peak T cell response.

The source material was peripheral blood, sampled on day 0 of AZD1222 vaccination. The receptor's source is an adult in good health.

CDR3 DNA: TGTGCCAGCATCCAAGGGGCGGGGGATGGCTACACCTTC. This gives the protein CASIQGAGDGYTF. This rearrangement joins TRBV28 to TRBJ1-2, with a tentative D call TRBD1 (5 bases). V was clipped by 7 bases and J by 6 bases, with 15 bases between them. CDR3 length: 13 amino acids. CDR1 and CDR2 from the germline V gene are MDHEN and SYDVKM.